This is a list of T cell receptor beta chains from one sample in a study of cytomegalovirus exposure and HLA in healthy donors. Sequencing used immunoSEQ multiplex PCR; TCRdb keeps in-frame clones, though not all of them. In the table there are 150,000 to 200,000 clones, approximately 86% of which are singletons. The sequencing sample was made of PBMCs. Source of these receptors: a woman aged 18-29 years in good health and CMV-seronegative. The CDR3 runs from the conserved cysteine through the conserved F or W. The D gene is left open where the match is weak. A clone size is listed for some rows: how often the clone was seen (once, few, many), or a class if it is expanded.

v_call: TRBV7-3; d_call: TRBD1; j_call: TRBJ2-1; clone_size: .; cdr3_nt: TGTGCCAGCAGCCCCCATAGGACAGGGGTGGAGAATGAGCAGTTCTTC; cdr3_aa: CASSPHRTGVENEQFF
v_call: TRBV5-1; d_call: .; j_call: TRBJ2-1; clone_size: .; cdr3_nt: TGCGCCAGCAGCTCGGCCCCGGCAGGGCGATACAATGAGCAGTTCTTC; cdr3_aa: CASSSAPAGRYNEQFF
v_call: TRBV5-4; d_call: TRBD2; j_call: TRBJ2-7; clone_size: .; cdr3_nt: TGTGCCAGCAGCTTGGTCCCTAGCGGGGGGGCCGTCGAGCAGTACTTC; cdr3_aa: CASSLVPSGGAVEQYF
v_call: TRBV18; d_call: .; j_call: TRBJ1-3; clone_size: .; cdr3_nt: TGTGCCAGCTCACTCAGTGTCTCTGGAAACACCATATATTTT; cdr3_aa: CASSLSVSGNTIYF
v_call: TRBV9; d_call: .; j_call: TRBJ2-2; clone_size: .; cdr3_nt: TGTGCCAGCAGCCCTCACATCGCGGCGGGCACCGGGGAGCTGTTTTTT; cdr3_aa: CASSPHIAAGTGELFF
v_call: TRBV15; d_call: TRBD1; j_call: TRBJ2-7; clone_size: .; cdr3_nt: TGTGCCACCAGCAGGATTAGACAGGGTGGAGAGCAGTACTTC; cdr3_aa: CATSRIRQGGEQYF
v_call: TRBV19; d_call: TRBD2; j_call: TRBJ2-7; clone_size: .; cdr3_nt: TGTGCCGGGAGAAGGGGACTAGCGGGTGTTGGTAGCTCCTACGAGCAGTACTTC; cdr3_aa: CAGRRGLAGVGSSYEQYF
v_call: TRBV2; d_call: TRBD1; j_call: TRBJ1-1; clone_size: .; cdr3_nt: TGTGCCAGCAATGGGGGTGGGACAGTGAACACTGAAGCTTTCTTT; cdr3_aa: CASNGGGTVNTEAFF
v_call: TRBV18; d_call: .; j_call: TRBJ2-1; clone_size: once; cdr3_nt: TGTGCCAGCTCACTCTCCTCCTACAATGAGCAGTTCTTC; cdr3_aa: CASSLSSYNEQFF
v_call: TRBV13; d_call: TRBD1; j_call: TRBJ2-5; clone_size: .; cdr3_nt: TGTGCCAGCAGCTACAGGGGGCAAGAGACCCAGTACTTC; cdr3_aa: CASSYRGQETQYF
v_call: TRBV13; d_call: .; j_call: TRBJ1-1; clone_size: .; cdr3_nt: TGTGCCAGCAGCTTCAGAGGACTCCCGGTGAAGTTCATGAACACTGAAGCTTTCTTT; cdr3_aa: CASSFRGLPVKFMNTEAFF
v_call: TRBV7-2; d_call: .; j_call: TRBJ1-1; clone_size: .; cdr3_nt: TGTGCCAGCAGCTTAGCCGGGGATCGACCCGTAGCTTTCTTT; cdr3_aa: CASSLAGDRPVAFF
v_call: TRBV9; d_call: TRBD2; j_call: TRBJ2-1; clone_size: .; cdr3_nt: TGTGCCAGCAGCGCCGGACTAGCCTACAATGAGCAGTTCTTC; cdr3_aa: CASSAGLAYNEQFF
v_call: TRBV6-4; d_call: .; j_call: TRBJ1-1; clone_size: few; cdr3_nt: TGTGCCAGCAGTGACGGGGAGGGCACTGAAGCTTTCTTT; cdr3_aa: CASSDGEGTEAFF
v_call: TRBV6-5; d_call: TRBD2; j_call: TRBJ2-7; clone_size: .; cdr3_nt: TGTGCCAGCAGTTACTCGGCTAGCGGAGTCTCCTACGAGCAGTACTTC; cdr3_aa: CASSYSASGVSYEQYF
v_call: TRBV7-9; d_call: .; j_call: TRBJ1-1; clone_size: .; cdr3_nt: TGTGCCAGCAGCCATCCCTTAAGGTCCCACTCAGGGATGGACACTGAAGCTTTCTTT; cdr3_aa: CASSHPLRSHSGMDTEAFF
v_call: TRBV11-1; d_call: .; j_call: TRBJ1-3; clone_size: many; cdr3_nt: TGTGCCAGCAGCTTAGATCGGGGTCCTGGAAACACCATATATTTT; cdr3_aa: CASSLDRGPGNTIYF
v_call: TRBV29-1; d_call: TRBD1; j_call: TRBJ1-2; clone_size: .; cdr3_nt: TGCAGCGTTGTGGACAGGGGAGATGGCTACACCTTC; cdr3_aa: CSVVDRGDGYTF
v_call: TRBV4-1; d_call: TRBD1; j_call: TRBJ1-6; clone_size: .; cdr3_nt: TGCGCCAGCAGCCAAGCGGAATATGGACAGGGTCCGAATTCACCCCTCCACTTT; cdr3_aa: CASSQAEYGQGPNSPLHF
v_call: TRBV5-1; d_call: .; j_call: TRBJ1-3; clone_size: once; cdr3_nt: TGCGCCAGCAGCTTGGAGTCACGGGGAGGAGGCACCATATATTTT; cdr3_aa: CASSLESRGGGTIYF
v_call: TRBV7-9; d_call: .; j_call: TRBJ1-1; clone_size: .; cdr3_nt: TGTGCCAGCAGCTTATTATCAGGGACTGGGAACACTGAAGCTTTCTTT; cdr3_aa: CASSLLSGTGNTEAFF
v_call: TRBV11-2; d_call: TRBD2; j_call: TRBJ2-7; clone_size: .; cdr3_nt: TGTGCCAGCAGCTTAATAGCGGGAGATCGGGGTTACGAGCAGTACTTC; cdr3_aa: CASSLIAGDRGYEQYF
v_call: TRBV5-1; d_call: .; j_call: TRBJ1-4; clone_size: .; cdr3_nt: TGCGCCAGCAGCTTGGGGACCGCGGGTGAAAAACTGTTTTTT; cdr3_aa: CASSLGTAGEKLFF